What follows are 30 T cell receptor beta chains derived from one specimen sequenced in a study of blood T cells in healthy people across ages. Primers used in a second PCR of roughly 6 to 12 cycles were a sample-barcoded 5' primer and a J-beta primer mix. TCRdb passed the 5' RACE reads through MiXCR, listing each CDR3 protein once. The data show over 1.5 million distinct CDR3 sequences, around half seen once. Sequencing input: blood. These receptors originate from a woman in her thirties or forties in good health.

There are many counts of this clonotype. The CDR3, as DNA: TGTGCCAGCAGTTTTAGTAGGGGCACAGATACGCAGTATTTT. This codes for CASSFSRGTDTQYF. This sequence joins TRBV12-3 or TRBV12-4 and TRBJ2-3, with unresolved D. V lost 3 bases and J lost 1, with 8 bases in between. The CDR3 consists of 14 residues.

The chain uses TRBV28 and TRBJ2-7, with D perhaps matching TRBD2 (6 bases). The DNA end favors TRBJ2-5, so the J call may be wrong. The CDR3 totals 12 residues. Per germline, CDR1 MDHEN and CDR2 SYDVKM. The CDR3 coding sequence is TGTGCCACCGGGGAAGCCGGGGGGACCCAGTACTTC. This translates into CATGEAGGTQYF.

The CDR3 bases are TGTGCCAGCAGCGTCGCTAGCGGGGACCGCAATGAGCAGTTCTTC. Translating gives CASSVASGDRNEQFF. V usage is TRBV7-3 and J usage is TRBJ2-1; TRBD2 agrees at 9 bases. With V trimmed by 5 bases and J by 6 bases, 8 bases remained unmatched. Per germline, CDR1 SGHTA and CDR2 FQGTGA. This CDR3 is 15 amino acids long.

V usage is TRBV20-1 and J usage is TRBJ2-5; D possibly corresponds to TRBD2 (7 bases). Trimming stripped 6 bases from V and 6 bases from J, with 26 bases between. CDR3 length equals 16 residues. Germline-derived CDR1 and CDR2 are DFQATT and SNEGSKA (reference sequence). CDR3 sequence (DNA): TGCAGTGCCCCCCGGTCGGGGGCTGGACTAGGGAAGACCCAGTACTTC. Translating it yields CSAPRSGAGLGKTQYF.

This rearrangement joins TRBV7-2 to TRBJ1-6, with unresolved D. Per germline, CDR1 SGHTA and CDR2 FQGNSA. This CDR3 spans 15 amino acids. Trimming shortened V by 0 bases and J by 8 bases, and 11 bases separated the two germline ends. CDR3 sequence (DNA): TGTGCCAGCAGCTTAGCAATTTCCGGGGATTCACCCCTCCACTTT. Translated, it gives CASSLAISGDSPLHF.

The V gene is TRBV27, the J gene TRBJ2-5, with no clear D. Germline CDR1 reads MNHEY; CDR2 reads SMNVEV (reference sequence). The CDR3 runs to 15 residues. Trimming cost V 5 bases and J 5 bases, with 18 bases left between them. CDR3 coding DNA: TGTGCCAGCAGTACCCTTAAAAGGTTGGGGGAGACCCAGTACTTC. Its protein product is CASSTLKRLGETQYF.

Written as DNA, the CDR3 is TGTGCCAGCAGCTCCAACAAGGATACGCAGTATTTT. Translation gives CASSSNKDTQYF. V gene TRBV7-2 combines with J gene TRBJ2-3; D gene unclear. The CDR3 totals 12 residues. Germline assignment: CDR1 SGHTA and CDR2 FQGNSA. Trimming took off 4 bases at V and 6 bases at J, with 8 bases between the two ends.

The rearrangement uses TRBV14 and TRBJ2-4; possibly TRBD2 for D (6 bases). There are 17 residues in the CDR3. The ends were cut back, 3 bases at V and 5 bases at J, with 20 bases in the middle. Germline-derived CDR1 and CDR2 are SGHDN and FVKESK. The CDR3 DNA is TGTGCCAGCAGCCATGGAGGGGCAAGTATCGCCGAAAACATTCAGTACTTC. Protein product: CASSHGGASIAENIQYF.

The chain couples TRBV6-2 or TRBV6-3 to TRBJ2-1; D call uncertain. There are 11 residues in the CDR3. Trimming took off 5 bases at V and 7 bases at J, with 6 bases between the two ends. Per germline, CDR1 MNHEY and CDR2 SVGEGT. This CDR3 reads CASSITNEQFF. The CDR3 bases are TGTGCCAGCAGTATTACGAATGAGCAGTTCTTC.

This clonotype appeared once. The chain links TRBV28 to TRBJ2-1, with 7 positions matching TRBD1. J gave up 10 bases and V 5 bases, and 17 bases lay outside the gene matches. The CDR3 spans 16 residues. Germline CDR1 reads MDHEN; CDR2 reads SYDVKM. CDR3 DNA: TGTGCCAGCAGTCACCAGTTGGGGCAGGGGGTTGAGGAGCAGTTCTTC. Protein sequence: CASSHQLGQGVEEQFF.

In DNA, the CDR3 is TGCAGTACAAGTTTCCTAGCGGGGAGTCCAGAGACCCAGTACTTC. It translates to CSTSFLAGSPETQYF. This chain connects TRBV20-1 to TRBJ2-7; TRBD2 matches at 9 bases. With the DNA end fitting TRBJ2-5 better, the J assignment may be wrong. Germline CDR1 is DFQATT and CDR2 is SNEGSKA (reference sequence). CDR3 length equals 15 residues.

V and J are TRBV19 and TRBJ2-1, with D perhaps TRBD1 or TRBD2 (5 bases each). Germline values: CDR1 LNHDA, CDR2 SQIVND (reference sequence). The CDR3 has 15 amino acids. Deletions cut 4 bases from V and 0 bases from J, with 10 bases between. CDR3 sequence reads: CASSSTGTSYNEQFF. DNA for the CDR3: TGTGCCAGTAGTAGCACGGGGACCTCCTACAATGAGCAGTTCTTC. The variable domain in full, with the rest retrieved from reference TRBV19 and TRBJ2-1, is DGGITQSPKYLFRKEGQNVTLSCEQNLNHDAMYWYRQDPGQGLRLIYYSQIVNDFQKGDIAEGYSVSREKKESFPLTVTSAQKNPTAFYLCASSSTGTSYNEQFFGPGTRLTVL.

As DNA, the CDR3 is TGCAGTGCTCCGCCGGGACTAGCGGGGGGGACCGTAGCCAAAAACATTCAGTACTTC. Its protein is CSAPPGLAGGTVAKNIQYF. The genes are TRBV20-1 and TRBJ2-4, with 16 positions matching TRBD2. Germline assignment: CDR1 DFQATT and CDR2 SNEGSKA (reference sequence). The CDR3 sequence is 19 residues long. V shed 5 bases, J shed 0 bases, and the junction held 10 bases outside the gene matches.

The sample holds a few counts of this clonotype. The chain is built from TRBV12-3 or TRBV12-4 and TRBJ1-1; D is unresolved. The germline V and J ends were trimmed by 6 bases and 3 bases, with 11 bases remaining between them. CDR3 length equals 13 residues. The CDR3 here is CASSPARDTEAFF. The CDR3 DNA reads TGTGCCAGCAGCCCCGCCCGGGACACTGAAGCTTTCTTT.

This chain connects TRBV4-2 to TRBJ2-2; 9 bases align to TRBD2. The CDR3 is 21 residues long. Per germline, CDR1 LGHNA and CDR2 YNFKEQ. V was pared by 1 base and J by 2 bases, with 17 bases of the junction left unmatched. CDR3 residues: CASSQGWRGGHTRDNTGELFF. Here the CDR3 DNA reads TGTGCCAGCAGCCAAGGGTGGCGGGGGGGACACACTCGAGACAACACCGGGGAGCTGTTTTTT.

This sequence joins TRBV29-1 and TRBJ2-5; TRBD1 matches 9 bases. This CDR3 is 12 amino acids long. Germline V CDR1 and CDR2: SQVTM, ANQGSEA. Unmatched junction bases numbered 6, after V lost 8 bases and J lost 5 bases. This CDR3 is CSSVQGAETQYF. Here the CDR3 DNA reads TGCAGCTCGGTACAGGGGGCGGAGACCCAGTACTTC.

For this clonotype: The junction differs from germline at one of its ends, possibly a read error. The gene calls are TRBV19 and TRBJ1-2; D unresolved. Germline V CDR1 and CDR2: LNHDA, SQIVND (reference sequence). This CDR3 comprises 12 residues. The CDR3 loop is CAGGSVNYGYTF. CDR3 sequence (DNA): TGCGCAGGTGGCAGTGTTAACTATGGCTACACCTTC.

The CDR3: CASSPPGLAGGPNEQFF. Written as DNA, the CDR3 is TGTGCCAGCTCACCACCCGGCTTAGCGGGGGGGCCCAATGAGCAGTTCTTC. The chain recombines TRBV18 with TRBJ2-1; 11 bases fit TRBD2. Germline lookup yields CDR1 KGHSH and CDR2 LQKENI. The CDR3 totals 17 residues. V lost 0 bases and J lost 6; bases outside the gene matches: 7.

In its sample, this clonotype was seen a few times. The genes are TRBV29-1 and TRBJ2-1; 9 nucleotides line up with TRBD1. J lost 9 bases, V lost 4 bases, and 13 bases had no gene match. CDR1 and CDR2 from the germline V gene are SQVTM and ANQGSEA. The CDR3 sequence is 15 residues long. CDR3 in DNA: TGCAGCGTTGGATTAAAACCTACAGGGGGCCTTGAGCAGTTCTTC. Amino acid sequence: CSVGLKPTGGLEQFF.

The chain uses TRBV11-1 and TRBJ2-7, with D uncertain. The CDR3 covers 14 residues. Germline V CDR1 and CDR2: SGHAT, FQDESV (reference sequence). Deletions cut 2 bases from V and 1 base from J, with 9 bases between. Here the CDR3 DNA reads TGTGCCAGCAGCTTATGGCAGGCATCCTACGAGCAGTACTTC. Translation gives CASSLWQASYEQYF.

This clonotype has only a few counts. The rearrangement uses TRBV20-1 and TRBJ2-7; 8 positions match TRBD1. This CDR3 comprises 12 residues. Germline V gene sequence: CDR1 DFQATT, CDR2 SNEGSKA (reference sequence). V lost 6 bases and J lost 2; bases outside the gene matches: 3. Here the CDR3 DNA reads TGCAGTGCCACGACAGGGGCCTACGAGCAGTACTTC. Amino acid sequence: CSATTGAYEQYF.

This chain connects TRBV10-3 to TRBJ1-5; no definite D call. Germline assignment: CDR1 ENHRY and CDR2 SYGVKD. V lost 0 bases, J lost 7 bases, and 4 bases lay in between. The CDR3 runs to 12 residues. This chain's CDR3 is CAISESEQPQHF. The CDR3 DNA sequence: TGTGCCATCAGTGAGTCGGAACAGCCCCAGCATTTT.

This clonotype has more than one count but fewer than ten. The CDR3 here is CATSARGQGVAKNIQYF. The DNA for the CDR3 is TGTGCCACCAGCGCTCGGGGGCAGGGGGTGGCCAAAAACATTCAGTACTTC. The gene calls are TRBV15 and TRBJ2-4, with D maybe TRBD1 (7 bases). The CDR3 contains 17 residues. Trimming cost V 5 bases and J 1 base, with 18 bases left between them. The V gene's germline CDR1 is LNHNV and CDR2 YYDKDF (reference sequence).

The rearrangement uses TRBV4-2 and TRBJ2-1; 8 bases map to TRBD2. From germline, CDR1 is LGHNA and CDR2 YNFKEQ. CDR3 length: 14 amino acids. The V and J ends lost 4 bases and 10 bases, in that order; junction bases with no gene match: 9. In DNA form, the CDR3 reads TGTGCCAGCAGCCTCGGCCTAGCGGGCCTCGAGCAGTTCTTC. Its protein is CASSLGLAGLEQFF.

This clonotype has a handful of counts. The chain joins TRBV20-1 to TRBJ2-3; the match to TRBD2 covers 7 bases. V shed 6 bases, J shed 0 bases, and the junction held 18 bases outside the gene matches. This CDR3 is 18 amino acids long. Germline V gives CDR1 DFQATT, CDR2 SNEGSKA (reference sequence). CDR3 region: CSAPVPPSAGTSTDTQYF. The DNA of the CDR3 is TGCAGTGCCCCTGTCCCCCCATCAGCGGGGACTAGCACAGATACGCAGTATTTT.

The chain links TRBV20-1 to TRBJ2-4; perhaps TRBD1 as D (5 bases). CDR3 length: 16 residues. Germline CDR1 reads DFQATT; CDR2 reads SNEGSKA (reference sequence). Trimming pared 4 bases from V and 1 base from J, leaving 17 bases between. The CDR3 nucleotides read TGCAGTGCTAATCCCCCGTACAGGTTTGCCAAAAACATTCAGTACTTC. Its translation is CSANPPYRFAKNIQYF.

This clonotype has a count of ten or more. V gene TRBV7-8 combines with J gene TRBJ2-5; D perhaps matches TRBD2 (6 bases). CDR1 and CDR2 (germline): SGHVS, FQNEAQ. Trimming took 2 bases from V and 4 from J, leaving 17 bases between them. This CDR3 has 16 amino acids. The CDR3 DNA reads TGTGCCAGCAGCTTAAAGGCGAGACTGGGGGGAGAGACCCAGTACTTC. Translating it yields CASSLKARLGGETQYF.

This clonotype was picked up one time. The gene calls are TRBV3-1 and TRBJ2-7; D unclear. Germline V CDR1 and CDR2: LGHDT, YNNKEL (reference sequence). CDR3 length: 17 amino acids. V lost 0 bases and J lost 0, with 15 bases in between. The CDR3 nucleotides are TGTGCCAGCAGCCAAGAGGGGTCGGGCGCAAGCTCCTACGAGCAGTACGTC. Protein: CASSQEGSGASSYEQYV.

V and J are TRBV27 and TRBJ2-3; 12 nucleotides align to TRBD2. V lost 7 bases, J lost 2 bases, and 10 bases stayed unmatched. The CDR3 is 17 amino acids. Per germline, CDR1 MNHEY and CDR2 SMNVEV (reference sequence). The chain's CDR3 is CASIGTRTSGNTDTQYF. CDR3 coding DNA: TGTGCCAGCATCGGGACCCGGACTAGCGGGAACACAGATACGCAGTATTTT.

The CDR3 region is CATSERIGGSTDTQYF. In DNA form, the CDR3 reads TGTGCCACCAGTGAGAGGATAGGGGGTTCCACAGATACGCAGTATTTT. The J gene is TRBJ2-3, the V gene TRBV24-1, with D possibly being TRBD1 (6 bases). Trimming pared 4 bases from V and 2 bases from J, leaving 15 bases between. This CDR3 has 16 amino acids. CDR1 and CDR2 from the germline V gene are KGHDR and SFDVKD.